This T cell receptor beta chain is from a study of T cells after yellow fever vaccination. TCRdb passed the 5' RACE reads through MiXCR, listing each CDR3 protein once. Here the sample spans 450,000 to 550,000 distinct CDR3 sequences, roughly a fifth being singletons. This CDR3 is built from 15 residues. V dropped 4 bases and J dropped 5 bases, with 15 bases sitting between them. Germline V gene data show CDR1 as MNHEY and CDR2 as SVGAGI. The material was PBMCs, obtained less than 25 days after the first yellow fever vaccination. The clonotype was recovered from a man in his late teens or twenties who received the YFV17D yellow fever vaccine. The chain couples TRBV6-5 to TRBJ2-1; perhaps D is TRBD1 or TRBD2 (5 bases each). CDR3 residues: CASSFKGPTHNEQFF. Here the CDR3 DNA reads TGTGCCAGCAGTTTTAAGGGACCGACCCACAATGAGCAGTTCTTC.